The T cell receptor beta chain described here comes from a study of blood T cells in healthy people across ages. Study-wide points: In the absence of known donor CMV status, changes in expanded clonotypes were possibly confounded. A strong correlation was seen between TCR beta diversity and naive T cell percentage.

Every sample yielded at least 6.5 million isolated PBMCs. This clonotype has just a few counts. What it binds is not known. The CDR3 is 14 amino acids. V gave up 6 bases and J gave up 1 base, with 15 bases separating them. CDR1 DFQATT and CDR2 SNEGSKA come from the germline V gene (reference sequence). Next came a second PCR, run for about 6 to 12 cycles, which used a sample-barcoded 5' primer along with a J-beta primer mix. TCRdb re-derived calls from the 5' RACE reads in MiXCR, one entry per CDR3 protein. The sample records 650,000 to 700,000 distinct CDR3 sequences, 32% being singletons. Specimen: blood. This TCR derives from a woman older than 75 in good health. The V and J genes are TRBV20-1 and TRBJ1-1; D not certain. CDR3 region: CSAYGLGRNTEAFF. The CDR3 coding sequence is TGCAGTGCGTATGGGCTGGGGAGGAACACTGAAGCTTTCTTT.